This entry lists 15 T cell receptor beta chains sequenced from one sample in a study of cytomegalovirus exposure and HLA in healthy donors. Both 60 Vbeta primers and 13 Jbeta primers went into the PCR. The assay was immunoSEQ multiplex PCR, and TCRdb's table has in-frame clones only and misses some. The sample yields around 120,000 clones, roughly 78% seen once. Source material: PBMCs. These TCRs come from a woman aged 40 to 55 in good health and CMV-seronegative.

About this clone: One end of the junction is discordant with germline, which a read error may explain. Other nucleotide sequences in the sample specify the same CDR3. The chain links TRBV5-1 to TRBJ1-1; possible D gene TRBD1, 6 bases. The germline gives CDR1 SGHRS, CDR2 YFSETQ. The CDR3 runs 15 residues. The CDR3 nucleotides are TGCGCTAGCAGCTTCACAGGGCCGCCCGCGTCGGAAGCTTTCTTT. Its translation: CASSFTGPPASEAFF.

J is TRBJ1-5 and V is TRBV2, with TRBD1 as a possible D gene (5 bases). The CDR3 has 13 amino acids. V lost 3 bases and J lost 3, with 6 bases in between. Germline V gives CDR1 SNHLY, CDR2 FYNNEI. The CDR3 region is CASSEDNNQPQHF. DNA for the CDR3: TGTGCCAGCAGTGAGGACAACAATCAGCCCCAGCATTTT.

The V gene is TRBV12-2, the J gene TRBJ2-7; TRBD2 was called by the table and not checked on the DNA. TRBV12-2 constitutes a pseudogene. The CDR3 sequence is 19 residues long. This CDR3 is CASRLVVGTSAFPSYEQYF. The DNA for the CDR3 is TGTGCAAGTCGCTTAGTGGTTGGGACTAGTGCATTCCCTTCCTACGAGCAGTACTTC.

Comments on this clone: Compared with germline, one end of the junction differs, possibly owing to a read error. This rearrangement joins TRBV15 to TRBJ2-6; a possible D gene is TRBD1 (6 bases). The CDR3 length is 17 residues. Germline V gene lookup returns CDR1 LNHNV and CDR2 YYDKDF (reference sequence). CDR3 nucleotides: TGTGCCACCAGCAGTGAAATCAGGGGTGCTGGGGCCAACGGCCTGACTTTC. It is translated as CATSSEIRGAGANGLTF.

This chain uses TRBV5-4 with TRBJ2-7, with 11 nucleotides matching TRBD2. After removal of 4 bases from V and 4 bases from J, the junction contained 7 bases not matched to a gene. From germline, CDR1 is SGHNT and CDR2 YYREEE (reference sequence). The CDR3 totals 15 residues. CDR3: CASSIAGGLKYEQYF. The CDR3 DNA follows: TGTGCCAGCAGCATAGCGGGAGGGTTGAAATACGAGCAGTACTTC. Full variable domain (remainder filled in from reference TRBV5-4 and TRBJ2-7): ETGVTQSPTHLIKTRGQQVTLRCSSQSGHNTVSWYQQALGQGPQFIFQYYREEENGRGNFPPRFSGLQFPNYSSELNVNALELDDSALYLCASSIAGGLKYEQYFGPGTRLTVT.

This rearrangement joins TRBV11-2 to TRBJ2-5, with 9 bases that match TRBD2. The CDR3 length is 16 residues. With 0 bases clipped from V and 4 bases from J, the junction kept 6 bases outside the gene matches. Germline V CDR1 and CDR2: SGHAT, FQNNGV. The CDR3 DNA reads as TGTGCCAGCAGCTTAGAGAGGGCGGGAGGGCTAGAGACCCAGTACTTC. This gives the protein CASSLERAGGLETQYF.

The CDR3 nucleotides are TGTGCCAGCAGCTTAAGGGGCGGGGAATCCTACGAGCAGTACTTC. It encodes CASSLRGGESYEQYF. V and J are TRBV7-6 and TRBJ2-7, with D maybe TRBD2 (6 bases). Per germline, CDR1 SGHVS and CDR2 FNYEAQ. Trimming stripped 2 bases from V and 1 base from J, with 12 bases between. The CDR3 consists of 15 residues.

The rearrangement links TRBV5-4 to TRBJ2-1, with 8 bases that match TRBD2. CDR1 is SGHNT, CDR2 YYREEE, per germline (reference sequence). J gave up 8 bases and V 4 bases, and 5 bases lay outside the gene matches. The CDR3 covers 13 residues. Written as DNA, the CDR3 is TGTGCCAGCAGCGTAAGCGGGAGCTATGAGCAGTTCTTC. This gives the protein CASSVSGSYEQFF.

Turning to this clone: The junction departs from the called germline gene at one end, perhaps through a read error. The chain joins TRBV6-5 to TRBJ2-7; TRBD1 agrees at 8 bases. CDR1 is MNHEY, CDR2 SVGAGI, per germline. This CDR3 spans 10 amino acids. DNA of the CDR3: TGTGCCAGCAGCCCGGACAGGGAAGACTTC. It translates to CASSPDREDF.

This clone came up a few times. V gene TRBV19 combines with J gene TRBJ1-1, with TRBD1 matching 11 bases. CDR3 length: 16 amino acids. V was pared by 3 bases and J by 6 bases, with 9 bases of the junction left unmatched. CDR1 is LNHDA, CDR2 SQIVND, per germline (reference sequence). The CDR3 loop is CASSIGQGAGLSEAFF. The DNA of the CDR3 is TGTGCCAGTAGTATCGGACAGGGGGCGGGATTGTCTGAAGCTTTCTTT.

This clone was seen a few times. This chain joins TRBV5-1 and TRBJ2-7, with a weak D call TRBD2 (5 bases). The CDR3 totals 12 residues. The V end lost 6 bases, the J end lost 3 bases, and 10 bases lay between the germline ends. In germline, CDR1 is SGHRS, CDR2 YFSETQ. CDR3 bases: TGCGCCAGCAATGGGGAGAACTACGAGCAGTACTTC. Protein product: CASNGENYEQYF.

This clone has only a few counts. The chain couples TRBV5-1 to TRBJ2-3; D gene uncertain. The CDR3 length is 14 residues. In germline, CDR1 is SGHRS, CDR2 YFSETQ. V was shortened by 0 bases and J by 0 bases, with 5 bases between the two germline ends. CDR3 nucleotides: TGCGCCAGCAGCTTGGCTACTAGCACAGATACGCAGTATTTT. The encoded protein is CASSLATSTDTQYF.

V and J are TRBV6-5 and TRBJ1-1; TRBD1 matches at 7 bases. The CDR3 is 12 amino acids. Germline assignment: CDR1 MNHEY and CDR2 SVGAGI. V dropped 6 bases and J dropped 7; count of bases not matched to a gene: 5. The CDR3 loop reads CASRGDSDEAFF. The CDR3 bases are TGTGCCAGCAGGGGGGACAGCGATGAAGCTTTCTTT.

The chain links TRBV5-1 to TRBJ2-1; TRBD2 matches at 9 bases. With 2 bases clipped from V and 6 bases from J, the junction kept 3 bases outside the gene matches. This CDR3 contains 14 residues. Looked up from germline, CDR1 is SGHRS and CDR2 is YFSETQ. The CDR3 reads CASSFGTSSNEQFF. CDR3 nucleotide sequence: TGCGCCAGCAGCTTCGGGACTAGCTCCAATGAGCAGTTCTTC.

The chain couples TRBV9 to TRBJ2-1; D possibly corresponds to TRBD1 (6 bases). Per germline, CDR1 SGDLS and CDR2 YYNGEE. Between the trimmed V and J ends, which lost 4 bases and 5 bases, there was a span of 10 bases. The CDR3 contains 13 residues. In nucleotides, the CDR3 is TGTGCCAGCAGCTTAGGACAGAACAATGAGCAGTTCTTC. It yields the protein CASSLGQNNEQFF.